The 9 T cell receptor beta chains given below trace back to one sample, sequenced in a study of cytomegalovirus exposure and HLA in healthy donors. PCR used 60 Vbeta primers and 13 Jbeta primers. Generated by immunoSEQ multiplex PCR, the TCRdb table keeps only in-frame clones and is missing some. The sample consists of about 160,000 clones, approximately 75% of them appearing once. The specimen was PBMCs. The receptor set was obtained from a man aged 50 or older in good health and CMV-seropositive.

CDR3 in amino acids: CASSGQGGRQETQYF. For the CDR3, the DNA is TGTGCCAGTAGCGGACAGGGAGGGCGGCAAGAGACCCAGTACTTC. V usage is TRBV19 and J usage is TRBJ2-5; TRBD1 is a possible D gene (8 bases). Trimming stripped 6 bases from V and 2 bases from J, with 16 bases between. The CDR3 spans 15 residues. In germline, CDR1 is LNHDA, CDR2 SQIVND (reference sequence).

In its sample, this clone was seen a few times. The V gene is TRBV5-4, the J gene TRBJ2-2; 8 bases align to TRBD1. With V trimmed by 4 bases and J by 6 bases, 11 bases remained unmatched. The CDR3 spans 16 residues. Germline assignment: CDR1 SGHNT and CDR2 YYREEE (reference sequence). In DNA form, the CDR3 reads TGTGCCAGCAGCGATGGACAGGGACGGCGAGCCGGGGAGCTGTTTTTT. The encoded protein is CASSDGQGRRAGELFF.

The CDR3 coding sequence is TGTGCCAGCAGTCCTTGGGGGGATCCCAATTCACCCCTCCACTTT. Amino acids: CASSPWGDPNSPLHF. This sequence joins TRBV6-1 and TRBJ1-6; a weak D match, TRBD1 (5 bases). CDR3 length: 15 residues. Trimming removed 5 bases at V and 7 bases at J, with 15 bases between. Germline V CDR1 and CDR2: MNHNS, SASEGT.

The chain recombines TRBV9 with TRBJ2-1; 10 positions match TRBD1. The CDR3 has 15 residues. Germline V gene lookup returns CDR1 SGDLS and CDR2 YYNGEE. The junction had 3 bases not matched to a gene; V was cut back by 0 bases and J by 6 bases. CDR3 amino acids: CASSVERDRGNEQFF. CDR3 bases: TGTGCCAGCAGCGTAGAACGGGACAGGGGCAATGAGCAGTTCTTC.

The chain combines TRBV19 with TRBJ2-1; D might be TRBD2 (5 bases). V lost 6 bases, J lost 7 bases, and 19 bases lay in between. In germline, CDR1 is LNHDA, CDR2 SQIVND (reference sequence). CDR3 length: 15 residues. DNA of the CDR3: TGTGCCAGTAGCGTAGAGGGTTTGGGTAGGAATGAGCAGTTCTTC. It yields the protein CASSVEGLGRNEQFF.

Only a few counts were recorded for this clone. The J gene is TRBJ2-2, the V gene TRBV6-5, with a possible D match to TRBD1 (5 bases). CDR1 is MNHEY, CDR2 SVGAGI, per germline. The CDR3 is made up of 15 amino acids. Trimming cost V 4 bases and J 1 base, with 10 bases left between them. The CDR3 here is CASSSVQGNTGELFF. The CDR3 DNA is TGTGCCAGCAGTTCTGTCCAGGGGAACACCGGGGAGCTGTTTTTT.

The chain employs TRBV9 and TRBJ2-1, with D possibly matching TRBD2 (5 bases). The germline CDR1 and CDR2 sequences are SGDLS and YYNGEE. V was pared by 1 base and J by 1 base, with 6 bases between. This CDR3 contains 14 residues. The CDR3 nucleotides are TGTGCCAGCAGCGTAACTAGTTCCTACAATGAGCAGTTCTTC. Protein: CASSVTSSYNEQFF.

This chain connects TRBV9 to TRBJ2-4; D uncertain. CDR3 length: 17 amino acids. In germline, CDR1 is SGDLS, CDR2 YYNGEE. With 1 base removed from V and 3 bases from J, the gap between germline ends came to 17 bases. Here the CDR3 DNA reads TGTGCCAGCAGCGTAAGCCCCTTAAGTTATGGCAAAAACATTCAGTACTTC. Amino acid sequence: CASSVSPLSYGKNIQYF.

The chain recombines TRBV9 with TRBJ2-7; 8 bases map to TRBD1. Per the germline V gene, CDR1 is SGDLS and CDR2 is YYNGEE. The CDR3 runs 14 residues. With 4 bases clipped from V and 5 bases from J, the junction kept 8 bases outside the gene matches. DNA of the CDR3: TGTGCCAGCAGCCCCAGGACAGGGATGGACGAGCAGTACTTC. This translates into CASSPRTGMDEQYF.